These 14 T cell receptor beta chains were sequenced from one sample in a study of EBV T-cell therapy then PD-1 blockade in nasopharyngeal carcinoma. Their recognized antigens are unknown. Treatment meaning: AdE1-LMPpoly-expanded autologous EBV-specific T-cell therapy followed by anti-PD-1 nivolumab. Using immunoSEQ multiplex PCR, the repertoire was profiled, and TCRdb retains in-frame clones only, with some absent. The repertoire holds about 19,000 clones, approximately 88% seen once, with around 31% in the top ten. This specimen was CD8+ T cells from blood, taken at day 33 from a patient whose treatment included autologous EBV-specific T cells and nivolumab. The receptors were sampled from a man in his forties with nasopharyngeal carcinoma.

This rearrangement joins TRBV2 to TRBJ1-4; 8 bases fit TRBD1. Per the germline V gene, CDR1 is SNHLY and CDR2 is FYNNEI. The J segment lost 7 bases and the V segment lost 4 bases, leaving 5 bases of the junction unmatched. The CDR3 sequence is 14 residues long. CDR3 sequence (DNA): TGTGCCAGCAGTGCTCAGGGGGCGTTTGAAAAACTGTTTTTT. Translating gives CASSAQGAFEKLFF.

The chain recombines TRBV5-6 with TRBJ2-7, with TRBD1 matching 8 bases. The V segment lost 5 bases and the J segment 2 bases; nucleotides outside the gene matches: 6. This CDR3 has 14 residues. Germline V CDR1 and CDR2: SGHDT, YYEEEE. CDR3 DNA: TGTGCCAGCAGTTTTGGGACAGGACCCTACGAGCAGTACTTC. Its protein is CASSFGTGPYEQYF.

The chain is built from TRBV27 and TRBJ2-7; 8 bases align to TRBD1. V lost 3 bases, J lost 2 bases, and 6 bases stayed unmatched. CDR3 length equals 15 residues. Looked up from germline, CDR1 is MNHEY and CDR2 is SMNVEV (reference sequence). The CDR3 region is CASSFQGTGPYEQYF. In DNA, the CDR3 is TGTGCCAGCAGTTTTCAGGGGACAGGACCCTACGAGCAGTACTTC.

The rearrangement joins TRBV5-1 to TRBJ1-1; the match to TRBD1 covers 7 bases. The CDR3 covers 15 residues. With 4 bases clipped from V and 1 base from J, the junction kept 7 bases outside the gene matches. Germline loops: CDR1 SGHRS, CDR2 YFSETQ. CDR3 region: CASSLRTGPNTEAFF. CDR3 sequence (DNA): TGCGCCAGCAGCCTCCGGACAGGTCCGAACACTGAAGCTTTCTTT.

This clone appeared a single time. This rearrangement joins TRBV7-2 to TRBJ1-1; tentatively, D is TRBD1 (6 bases). There are 16 residues in the CDR3. V lost 0 bases and J lost 11, with 22 bases in between. The germline V gene has CDR1 SGHTA and CDR2 FQGNSA. CDR3 DNA: TGTGCCAGCAGCTTAGCGGCGGCAGGGGAGTATAGGAAGGCTTTCTTT. It encodes CASSLAAAGEYRKAFF.

The gene calls are TRBV27 and TRBJ2-7; 11 nucleotides line up with TRBD1. Germline V gene sequence: CDR1 MNHEY, CDR2 SMNVEV (reference sequence). The CDR3 contains 15 residues. The ends lost 4 bases at V and 2 bases at J; junction bases unmatched: 4. CDR3 amino acids: CASSSGTGGAYEQYF. The CDR3 DNA reads TGTGCCAGCAGTTCCGGGACAGGGGGAGCCTACGAGCAGTACTTC.

This clone was seen only a few times. The chain couples TRBV7-6 to TRBJ1-1, with 9 bases matching TRBD1. J was trimmed by 6 bases and V by 5 bases; bases with no gene match: 7. The length of the CDR3 is 14 residues. The germline gives CDR1 SGHVS, CDR2 FNYEAQ. CDR3 sequence: CASSILTGGSEAFF. CDR3 in DNA: TGTGCCAGCAGCATCCTAACAGGGGGCTCTGAAGCTTTCTTT.

The chain combines TRBV5-1 with TRBJ1-1, with 7 bases matching TRBD1. The trim removed 3 bases at V and 5 bases at J, leaving 7 bases unmatched. Germline CDR1 SGHRS, CDR2 YFSETQ. There are 14 residues in the CDR3. The CDR3 protein is CASSWRQGGTEAFF. The CDR3 region has the DNA TGCGCCAGCAGCTGGCGACAGGGAGGGACTGAAGCTTTCTTT.

This clone was seen more than once but under ten times. V is TRBV19 and J is TRBJ2-3, with D hard to call. The V and J ends lost 1 base and 2 bases respectively, with 10 bases between them. This CDR3 is built from 15 residues. Per germline, CDR1 LNHDA and CDR2 SQIVND (reference sequence). CDR3 residues: CASSIGLGFTDTQYF. The CDR3 DNA is TGTGCCAGTAGTATAGGACTGGGGTTCACAGATACGCAGTATTTT.

The chain combines TRBV5-1 with TRBJ2-3; D uncertain. The germline V gene encodes CDR1 SGHRS and CDR2 YFSETQ. This CDR3 spans 14 amino acids. The ends were cut back, 0 bases at V and 0 bases at J, with 5 bases in the middle. The CDR3 nucleotides read TGCGCCAGCAGCTTGGACGGTAGCACAGATACGCAGTATTTT. It is translated as CASSLDGSTDTQYF.

The rearrangement links TRBV27 to TRBJ2-2, with D hard to call. The CDR3 runs 12 residues. V was pared by 2 bases and J by 6 bases, with 4 bases between. Per germline, CDR1 MNHEY and CDR2 SMNVEV (reference sequence). The CDR3 nucleotides are TGTGCCAGCAGTTTAACGGCCGGGGAGCTGTTTTTT. As protein: CASSLTAGELFF.

The V call is TRBV19, the J call TRBJ1-5, with 9 bases that match TRBD1. The ends lost 4 bases at V and 6 bases at J; junction bases unmatched: 4. This CDR3 has 14 amino acids. CDR1 and CDR2 (germline): LNHDA, SQIVND (reference sequence). Written as DNA, the CDR3 is TGTGCCAGTAGTACCGGGACAGGGTTTCAGCCCCAGCATTTT. As protein: CASSTGTGFQPQHF.

V usage is TRBV6-1 and J usage is TRBJ2-5, with 13 bases aligning to TRBD2. CDR1 and CDR2 from the germline V gene are MNHNS and SASEGT. The CDR3 covers 15 residues. Trimming took 2 bases from V and 4 from J; bases not matched to a gene: 1. CDR3 residues: CASSETSGGAETQYF. The DNA of the CDR3 is TGTGCCAGCAGTGAAACTAGCGGGGGGGCAGAGACCCAGTACTTC.

The gene calls are TRBV10-3 and TRBJ2-1, with 9 nucleotides matching TRBD1. Germline CDR1 and CDR2: ENHRY and SYGVKD. The trim removed 3 bases at V and 5 bases at J, leaving 5 bases unmatched. The CDR3 totals 15 residues. CDR3 residues: CAISEGTGLNNEQFF. CDR3 DNA: TGTGCCATCAGTGAAGGGACAGGGCTCAACAATGAGCAGTTCTTC.